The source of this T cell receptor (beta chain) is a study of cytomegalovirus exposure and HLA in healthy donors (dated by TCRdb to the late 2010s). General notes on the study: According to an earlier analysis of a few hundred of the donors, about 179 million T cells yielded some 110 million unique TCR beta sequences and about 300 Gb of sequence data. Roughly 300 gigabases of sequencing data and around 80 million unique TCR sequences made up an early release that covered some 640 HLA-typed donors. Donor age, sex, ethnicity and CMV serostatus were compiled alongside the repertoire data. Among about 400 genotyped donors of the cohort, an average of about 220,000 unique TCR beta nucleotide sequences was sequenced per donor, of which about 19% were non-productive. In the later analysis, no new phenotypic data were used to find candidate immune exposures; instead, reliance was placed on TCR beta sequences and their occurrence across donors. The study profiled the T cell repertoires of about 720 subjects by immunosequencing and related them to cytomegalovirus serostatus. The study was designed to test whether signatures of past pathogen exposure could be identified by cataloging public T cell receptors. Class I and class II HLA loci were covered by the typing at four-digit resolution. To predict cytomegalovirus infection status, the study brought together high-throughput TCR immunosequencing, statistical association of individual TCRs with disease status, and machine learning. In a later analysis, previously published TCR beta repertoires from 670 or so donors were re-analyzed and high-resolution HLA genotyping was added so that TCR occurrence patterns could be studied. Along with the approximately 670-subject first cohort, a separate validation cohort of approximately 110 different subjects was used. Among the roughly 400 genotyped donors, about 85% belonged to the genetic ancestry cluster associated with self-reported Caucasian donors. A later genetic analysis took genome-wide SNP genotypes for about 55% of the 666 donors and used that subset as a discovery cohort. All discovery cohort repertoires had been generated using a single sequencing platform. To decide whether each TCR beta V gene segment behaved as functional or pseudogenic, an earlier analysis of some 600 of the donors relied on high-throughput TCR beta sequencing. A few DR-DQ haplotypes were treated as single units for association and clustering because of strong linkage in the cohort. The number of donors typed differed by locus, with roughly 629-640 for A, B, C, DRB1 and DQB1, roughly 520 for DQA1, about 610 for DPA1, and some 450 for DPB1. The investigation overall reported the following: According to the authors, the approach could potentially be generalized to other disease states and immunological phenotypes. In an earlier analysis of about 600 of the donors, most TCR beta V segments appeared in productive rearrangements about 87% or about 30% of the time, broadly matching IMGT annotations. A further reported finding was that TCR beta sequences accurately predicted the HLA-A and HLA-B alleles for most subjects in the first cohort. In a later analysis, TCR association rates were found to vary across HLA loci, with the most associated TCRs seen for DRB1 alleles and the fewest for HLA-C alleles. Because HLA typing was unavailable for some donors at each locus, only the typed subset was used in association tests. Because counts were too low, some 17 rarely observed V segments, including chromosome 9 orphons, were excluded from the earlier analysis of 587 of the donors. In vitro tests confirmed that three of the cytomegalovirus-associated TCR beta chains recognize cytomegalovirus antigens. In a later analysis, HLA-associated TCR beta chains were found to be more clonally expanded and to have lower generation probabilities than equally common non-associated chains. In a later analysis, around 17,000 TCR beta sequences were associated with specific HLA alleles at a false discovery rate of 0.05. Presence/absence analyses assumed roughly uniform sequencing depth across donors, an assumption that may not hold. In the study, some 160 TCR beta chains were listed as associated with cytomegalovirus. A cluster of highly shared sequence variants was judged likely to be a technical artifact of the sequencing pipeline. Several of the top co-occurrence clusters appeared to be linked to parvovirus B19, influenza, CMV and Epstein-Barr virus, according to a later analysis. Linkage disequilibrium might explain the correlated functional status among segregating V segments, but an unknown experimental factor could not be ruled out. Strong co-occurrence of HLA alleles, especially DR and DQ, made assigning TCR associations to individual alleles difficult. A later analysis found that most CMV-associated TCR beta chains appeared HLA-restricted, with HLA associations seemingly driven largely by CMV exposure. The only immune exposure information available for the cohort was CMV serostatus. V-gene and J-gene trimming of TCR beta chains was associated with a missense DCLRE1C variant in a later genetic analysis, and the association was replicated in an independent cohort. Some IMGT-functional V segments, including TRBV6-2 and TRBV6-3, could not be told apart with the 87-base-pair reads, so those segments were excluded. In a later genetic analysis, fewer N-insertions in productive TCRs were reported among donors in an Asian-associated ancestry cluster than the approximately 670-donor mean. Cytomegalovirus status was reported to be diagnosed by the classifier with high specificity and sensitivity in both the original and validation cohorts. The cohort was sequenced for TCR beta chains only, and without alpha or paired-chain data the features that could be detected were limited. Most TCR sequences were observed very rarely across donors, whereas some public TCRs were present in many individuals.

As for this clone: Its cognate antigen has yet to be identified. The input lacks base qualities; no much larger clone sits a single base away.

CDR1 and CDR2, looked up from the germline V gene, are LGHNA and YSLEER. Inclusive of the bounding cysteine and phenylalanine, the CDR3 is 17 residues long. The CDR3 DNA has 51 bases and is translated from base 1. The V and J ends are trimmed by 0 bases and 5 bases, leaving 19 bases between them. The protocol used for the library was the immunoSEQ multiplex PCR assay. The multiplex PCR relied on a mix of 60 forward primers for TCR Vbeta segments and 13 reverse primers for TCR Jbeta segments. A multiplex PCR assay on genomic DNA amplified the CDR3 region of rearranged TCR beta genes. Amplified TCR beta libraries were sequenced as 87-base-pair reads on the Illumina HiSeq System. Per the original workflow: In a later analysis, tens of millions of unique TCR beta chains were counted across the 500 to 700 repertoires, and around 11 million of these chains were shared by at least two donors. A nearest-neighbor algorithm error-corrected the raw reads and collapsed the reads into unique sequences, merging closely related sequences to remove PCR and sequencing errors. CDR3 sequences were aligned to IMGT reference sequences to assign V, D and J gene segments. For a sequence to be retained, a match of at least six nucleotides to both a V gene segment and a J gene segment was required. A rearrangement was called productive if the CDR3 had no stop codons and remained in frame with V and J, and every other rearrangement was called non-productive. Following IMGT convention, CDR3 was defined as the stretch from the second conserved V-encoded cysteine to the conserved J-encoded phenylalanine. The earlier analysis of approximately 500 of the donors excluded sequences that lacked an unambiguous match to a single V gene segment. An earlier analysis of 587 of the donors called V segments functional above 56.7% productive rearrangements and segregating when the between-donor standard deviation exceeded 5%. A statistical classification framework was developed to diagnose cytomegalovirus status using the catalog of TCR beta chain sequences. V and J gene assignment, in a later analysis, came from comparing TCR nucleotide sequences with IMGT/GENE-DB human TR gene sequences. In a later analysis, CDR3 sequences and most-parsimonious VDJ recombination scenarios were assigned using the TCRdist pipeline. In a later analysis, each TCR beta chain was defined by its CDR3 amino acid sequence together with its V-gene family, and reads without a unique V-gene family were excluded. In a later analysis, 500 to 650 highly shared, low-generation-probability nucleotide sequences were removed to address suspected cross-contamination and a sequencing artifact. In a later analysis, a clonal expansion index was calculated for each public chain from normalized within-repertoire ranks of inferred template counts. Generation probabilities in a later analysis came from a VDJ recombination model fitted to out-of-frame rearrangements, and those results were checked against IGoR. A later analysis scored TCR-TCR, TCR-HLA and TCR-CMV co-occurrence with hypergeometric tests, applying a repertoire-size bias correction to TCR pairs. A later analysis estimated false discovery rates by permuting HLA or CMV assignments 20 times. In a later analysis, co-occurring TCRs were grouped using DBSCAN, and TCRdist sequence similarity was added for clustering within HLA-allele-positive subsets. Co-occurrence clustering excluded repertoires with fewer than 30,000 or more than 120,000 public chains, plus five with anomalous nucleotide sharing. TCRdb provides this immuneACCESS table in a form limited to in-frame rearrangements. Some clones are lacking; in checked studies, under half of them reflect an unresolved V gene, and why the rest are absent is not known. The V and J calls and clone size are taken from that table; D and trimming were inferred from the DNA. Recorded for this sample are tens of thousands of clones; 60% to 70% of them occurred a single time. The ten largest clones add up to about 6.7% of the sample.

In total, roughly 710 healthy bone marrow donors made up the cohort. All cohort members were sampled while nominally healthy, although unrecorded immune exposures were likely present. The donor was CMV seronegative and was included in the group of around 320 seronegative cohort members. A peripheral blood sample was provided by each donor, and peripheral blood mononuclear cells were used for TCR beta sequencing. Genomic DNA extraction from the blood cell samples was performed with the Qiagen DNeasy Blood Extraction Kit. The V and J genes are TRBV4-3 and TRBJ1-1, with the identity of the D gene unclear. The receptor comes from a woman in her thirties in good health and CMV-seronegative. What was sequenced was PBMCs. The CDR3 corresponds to CASSQDIFQKRWTEAFF. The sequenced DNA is TGCGCCAGCAGCCAAGATATTTTTCAGAAGAGGTGGACTGAAGCTTTCTTT.